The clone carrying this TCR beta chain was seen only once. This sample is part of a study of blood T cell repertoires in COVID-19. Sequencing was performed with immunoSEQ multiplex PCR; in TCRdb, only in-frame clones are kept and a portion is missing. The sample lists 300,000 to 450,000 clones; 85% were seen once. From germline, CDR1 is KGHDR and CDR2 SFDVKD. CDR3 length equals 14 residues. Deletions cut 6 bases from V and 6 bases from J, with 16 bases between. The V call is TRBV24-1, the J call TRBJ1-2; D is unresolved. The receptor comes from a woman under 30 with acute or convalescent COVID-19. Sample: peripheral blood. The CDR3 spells CATSPGEITHGYTF. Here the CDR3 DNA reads TGTGCCACCAGTCCCGGGGAAATAACACATGGCTACACCTTC.